The next 22 T cell receptor beta chains were all read from a single sample in a study of shared clonotypes between healthy human individuals. The repertoire was sequenced with immunoSEQ multiplex PCR; TCRdb's copy has only in-frame clones and lacks some. The top ten hold approximately 25% of the sample, which has 750,000 to 1,000,000 clones, 80% to 95% seen once. Terminally differentiated effector memory CD45RA+ cells were excluded by CCR7 positive selection of CD45RO-negative cells. What was sequenced was naive CD8+ T cells sorted from blood. The receptors stem from a man aged 30 to 45 in good health.

The chain uses TRBV6-5 and TRBJ2-7, with a weak D call TRBD2 (6 bases). The CDR3 runs to 15 residues. The V gene lost 1 base and the J gene lost 6 bases, with 16 bases spanning the gap. From germline, CDR1 is MNHEY and CDR2 SVGAGI. CDR3 in DNA: TGTGCCAGCAGTTACTTCGGGAGTAGGTCGTTCGAGCAGTACTTC. Translation: CASSYFGSRSFEQYF.

The chain carries TRBV5-1 and TRBJ2-2; 8 bases match TRBD1. CDR1 is SGHRS, CDR2 YFSETQ, per germline. After removal of 3 bases from V and 4 bases from J, the junction contained 11 bases not matched to a gene. This CDR3 contains 17 residues. The DNA for the CDR3 is TGCGCCAGCAGCTATGTGGGGGACAGGATCGGCACCGGGGAGCTGTTTTTT. Protein sequence: CASSYVGDRIGTGELFF.

The chain joins TRBV4-1 to TRBJ2-3; no reliable D call. V gave up 0 bases and J gave up 6 bases, with 10 bases separating them. The germline CDR1 and CDR2 sequences are MGHRA and YSYEKL. CDR3 length equals 14 residues. The CDR3 sequence: CASSQDSAFDTQYF. The CDR3 bases are TGCGCCAGCAGCCAAGATAGTGCGTTCGATACGCAGTATTTT.

This chain links TRBV30 with TRBJ2-3; 13 bases are shared with TRBD2. Per the germline V gene, CDR1 is GTSNPN and CDR2 is SVGIG (reference sequence). The CDR3 runs to 15 residues. The V and J ends lost 0 bases and 5 bases, in that order; junction bases with no gene match: 2. The CDR3 here is CAWSVLAGGLDTQYF. CDR3 coding DNA: TGTGCCTGGAGTGTACTAGCGGGAGGGTTAGATACGCAGTATTTT.

This chain joins TRBV5-5 and TRBJ2-7, with D possibly matching TRBD2 (6 bases). Germline V gene lookup returns CDR1 SGHKS and CDR2 YYEKEE (reference sequence). Trimming left V 0 bases short and J 0 bases short, with 13 bases between. The CDR3 spans 16 residues. The CDR3 is CASSLAFGLLSYEQYF. Written as DNA, the CDR3 is TGTGCCAGCAGCTTGGCCTTCGGACTACTCTCCTACGAGCAGTACTTC.

The rearrangement joins TRBV13 to TRBJ2-7; possibly TRBD2 for D (6 bases). V lost 6 bases and J lost 1, with 16 bases in between. The CDR3 sequence is 15 residues long. Looked up from germline, CDR1 is PRHDT and CDR2 is FYEKMQ (reference sequence). In nucleotides, the CDR3 is TGTGCCAGCAGTTTCAGAAAGCGGGCTTCCTACGAGCAGTACTTC. It specifies CASSFRKRASYEQYF.

The V and J genes are TRBV5-1 and TRBJ2-5; TRBD2 matches 9 bases. This CDR3 has 15 amino acids. Per the germline V gene, CDR1 is SGHRS and CDR2 is YFSETQ. The junction had 4 bases not matched to a gene; V was cut back by 3 bases and J by 1 base. CDR3 coding DNA: TGCGCCAGCAGCTCGGGGACTAGCTCCCAAGAGACCCAGTACTTC. Amino acid sequence: CASSSGTSSQETQYF. The full variable domain, with the rest looked up from reference TRBV5-1 and TRBJ2-5, is KAGVTQTPRYLIKTRGQQVTLSCSPISGHRSVSWYQQTPGQGLQFLFEYFSETQRNKGNFPGRFSGRQFSNSRSEMNVSTLELGDSALYLCASSSGTSSQETQYFGPGTRLLVL.

The chain combines TRBV27 with TRBJ2-1; 12 nucleotides line up with TRBD2. The length of the CDR3 is 18 residues. Germline V gives CDR1 MNHEY, CDR2 SMNVEV (reference sequence). The trim removed 6 bases at V and 2 bases at J, leaving 11 bases unmatched. The DNA for the CDR3 is TGTGCCAGCAGCCCTGGGACTAGCGGGTCAAAAACCTACAATGAGCAGTTCTTC. Protein: CASSPGTSGSKTYNEQFF.

The chain employs TRBV19 and TRBJ2-7; D remains unclear. This CDR3 contains 15 residues. Germline CDR1 reads LNHDA; CDR2 reads SQIVND (reference sequence). Trimming took off 6 bases at V and 3 bases at J, with 18 bases between the two ends. DNA for the CDR3: TGTGCCAGTAGCCCTGCCCAGAGACTCCGCTACGAGCAGTACTTC. It is translated as CASSPAQRLRYEQYF.

This rearrangement joins TRBV5-8 to TRBJ2-6; a weak D match, TRBD2 (5 bases). Per the germline V gene, CDR1 is SGHTS and CDR2 is YDEGEE. Trimming removed 9 bases at V and 4 bases at J, with 14 bases between. The CDR3 runs to 14 residues. As DNA, the CDR3 is TGTGCCACCGGGGAAGGGCGCGGGGCCAACGTCCTGACTTTC. Its translation is CATGEGRGANVLTF.

The rearrangement uses TRBV10-3 and TRBJ2-7; D is perhaps TRBD2 (6 bases). V lost 4 bases and J 2 bases, leaving 18 bases between the germline ends. The germline CDR1 and CDR2 sequences are ENHRY and SYGVKD. CDR3 length: 16 residues. The CDR3: CAISATSLQSAYEQYF. As DNA, the CDR3 is TGTGCCATCAGTGCCACTAGCCTCCAGTCTGCCTACGAGCAGTACTTC.

This clone is a singleton in its sample. The chain couples TRBV27 to TRBJ2-1, with a tentative D call TRBD2 (6 bases). Germline loops: CDR1 MNHEY, CDR2 SMNVEV (reference sequence). This CDR3 has 15 residues. Trimming removed 4 bases from V and 7 bases from J, with 17 bases in between. The CDR3 bases are TGTGCCAGCAGTTGGGGAGCGGGTTCTGGGAATGAGCAGTTCTTC. As protein: CASSWGAGSGNEQFF.

The J gene is TRBJ1-1, the V gene TRBV5-5; D not resolved. This CDR3 comprises 14 residues. Trimming took off 3 bases at V and 3 bases at J, with 12 bases between the two ends. Germline V gene sequence: CDR1 SGHKS, CDR2 YYEKEE (reference sequence). This chain's CDR3 is CASSSPAGYTEAFF. CDR3 nucleotide sequence: TGTGCCAGCAGCTCGCCGGCTGGGTACACTGAAGCTTTCTTT.

This sequence joins TRBV4-3 and TRBJ2-1, with a possible D match to TRBD2 (5 bases). Between the trimmed V and J ends, which lost 0 bases and 7 bases, there was a span of 19 bases. CDR3 length: 17 amino acids. Germline CDR1 reads LGHNA; CDR2 reads YSLEER. CDR3 amino acids: CASSQDHSNTRANEQFF. CDR3 nucleotide sequence: TGCGCCAGCAGCCAAGATCACAGTAATACTAGGGCAAATGAGCAGTTCTTC.

The chain is built from TRBV27 and TRBJ2-1; 7 bases fit TRBD1. The CDR3 is made up of 15 amino acids. J gave up 0 bases and V 5 bases, and 4 bases lay outside the gene matches. Germline lookup yields CDR1 MNHEY and CDR2 SMNVEV (reference sequence). As DNA, the CDR3 is TGTGCCAGCAGTCAGGGGGTCTACTCCTACAATGAGCAGTTCTTC. Translation: CASSQGVYSYNEQFF.

DNA for the CDR3: TGTGCCAGTAGTATAGTCACAGCCTTCGGCATATATTTT. This codes for CASSIVTAFGIYF. The gene calls are TRBV19 and TRBJ1-3; D not certain. The CDR3 contains 13 residues. The V gene lost 1 base and the J gene lost 12 bases, with 13 bases spanning the gap. From germline, CDR1 is LNHDA and CDR2 SQIVND (reference sequence).

This clone was recorded once. In DNA form, the CDR3 reads TGTGCCAGCAGTGAATGGGAGGGGCGCGGTTACAATGAGCAGTTCTTC. It translates to CASSEWEGRGYNEQFF. The genes are TRBV6-4 and TRBJ2-1; 7 positions match TRBD2. The V gene's germline CDR1 is MRHNA and CDR2 SNTAGT. J gave up 4 bases and V 3 bases, and 9 bases lay outside the gene matches. The CDR3 has 16 residues.

The rearrangement uses TRBV27 and TRBJ2-1; D is perhaps TRBD1 (5 bases). This CDR3 has 15 residues. The ends were cut back, 0 bases at V and 7 bases at J, with 13 bases in the middle. In germline, CDR1 is MNHEY, CDR2 SMNVEV (reference sequence). The CDR3 reads CASSLSPRVSNEQFF. Written as DNA, the CDR3 is TGTGCCAGCAGTTTATCGCCCAGGGTCTCAAATGAGCAGTTCTTC.

The chain has TRBV9 and TRBJ2-2; no firm D call. Trimming removed 0 bases at V and 3 bases at J, with 9 bases between. This CDR3 has 15 residues. CDR1 and CDR2 (germline): SGDLS, YYNGEE. The CDR3 bases are TGTGCCAGCAGCGTAGCACGTCGGGACACCGGGGAGCTGTTTTTT. It specifies CASSVARRDTGELFF.

This sequence joins TRBV15 and TRBJ2-7; TRBD2 agrees at 8 bases. The CDR3 sequence is 15 residues long. Germline CDR1 reads LNHNV; CDR2 reads YYDKDF (reference sequence). V lost 3 bases and J lost 4; bases outside the gene matches: 8. In DNA form, the CDR3 reads TGTGCCACCAGCAGCTATGCGGGAGGATTGTACGAGCAGTACTTC. Translated, it gives CATSSYAGGLYEQYF.

This chain joins TRBV9 and TRBJ2-3; 14 positions match TRBD2. V gave up 3 bases and J gave up 3 bases; unmatched junction bases: 9. The CDR3 runs 18 residues. Per germline, CDR1 SGDLS and CDR2 YYNGEE. The CDR3 nucleotides are TGTGCCAGCAGCGCCGAACCGGGACTAGCGGGAGAAACAGATACGCAGTATTTT. Residues: CASSAEPGLAGETDTQYF. Drawing the rest from reference TRBV9 and TRBJ2-3, the complete variable domain is DSGVTQTPKHLITATGQRVTLRCSPRSGDLSVYWYQQSLDQGLQFLIQYYNGEERAKGNILERFSAQQFPDLHSELNLSSLELGDSALYFCASSAEPGLAGETDTQYFGPGTRLTVL.

This chain connects TRBV28 to TRBJ1-5, with D unresolved. Trimming took 3 bases from V and 3 from J, leaving 12 bases between them. CDR3 size: 15 residues. Germline V gene sequence: CDR1 MDHEN, CDR2 SYDVKM. CDR3 residues: CASSLEGENNQPQHF. CDR3 nucleotide sequence: TGTGCCAGCAGTTTGGAGGGAGAGAACAATCAGCCCCAGCATTTT.